This T cell receptor beta chain was profiled in a study of beta chain features in type 1 diabetes. Broader study findings: Moderately but significantly shorter TCRB CDR3s were found in Type 1 diabetes patients in all four CD4+ subsets. A pattern of fewer insertions and more deletions at VDJ junctions was seen in type 1 diabetes patients.

Expressed TCRB transcripts were sequenced because the entire RNA isolate underwent reverse transcription. The method was immunoSEQ multiplex PCR; TCRdb's version includes in-frame clones alone and lacks a portion of them. The sample holds a few hundred thousand clones, roughly 14% seen once. This clone was observed a handful of times. The antigen is not known. This CDR3 contains 13 residues. CDR1 is KGHSH and CDR2 is LQKENI in the germline V gene. With 2 bases removed from V and 6 bases from J, the gap between germline ends came to 10 bases. The TCR originated in a woman aged 18-30 years with type 1 diabetes. The V and J genes are TRBV18 and TRBJ1-2; D may be TRBD1 (5 bases). Material for sequencing was naive CD4+ T cells from blood. CDR3 amino acids: CASSPSAGDGYTF. The CDR3 region has the DNA TGTGCCAGCTCACCAAGTGCGGGGGATGGCTACACCTTC.